This T cell receptor (beta chain) was recorded in a study of cytomegalovirus exposure and HLA in healthy donors. Germline CDR1 KGHSH, CDR2 LQKENI. V lost 3 bases, J lost 0 bases, and 20 bases stayed unmatched. The CDR3 is made up of 22 amino acids. Both 60 Vbeta primers and 13 Jbeta primers went into the PCR. Profiling relied on immunoSEQ multiplex PCR, and the TCRdb table lists in-frame clones only, not all of them. The repertoire includes 200,000 or so clones, approximately 80% of them detected once, and around 0.1% sits in the top ten. Findings of the study overall: Accurate prediction of most subjects' HLA-A and HLA-B alleles from TCR beta sequences was reported.

As for this clone: What it binds is not known.

The rearrangement uses TRBV18 and TRBJ2-6, with TRBD1 matching 7 bases. Sample: PBMCs. The origin of this receptor is a boy aged 2-15 years in good health and CMV-seronegative. The chain's CDR3 is CASSPLLRTGSSLSSGANVLTF. CDR3 DNA: TGTGCCAGCTCACCCCTCCTTAGGACAGGCAGCTCCCTCAGCTCTGGGGCCAACGTCCTGACTTTC.